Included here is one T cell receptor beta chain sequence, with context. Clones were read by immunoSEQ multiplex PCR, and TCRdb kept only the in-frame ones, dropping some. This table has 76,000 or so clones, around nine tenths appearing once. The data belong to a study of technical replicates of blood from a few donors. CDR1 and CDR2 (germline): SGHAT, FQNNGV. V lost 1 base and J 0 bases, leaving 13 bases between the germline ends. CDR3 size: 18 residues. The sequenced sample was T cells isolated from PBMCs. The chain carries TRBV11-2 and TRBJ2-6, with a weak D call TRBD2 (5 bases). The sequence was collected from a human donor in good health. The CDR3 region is CASSLARLTHSGANVLTF. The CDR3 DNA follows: TGTGCCAGCAGCTTAGCCCGACTAACCCACTCTGGGGCCAACGTCCTGACTTTC.